Listed here are 27 T cell receptor beta chains from one sample, sequenced in a study of OX40 agonist ivuxolimab in advanced cancers. TCRdb's copy holds only in-frame clones and misses some; the assay was immunoSEQ multiplex PCR. The sample has about 54,000 clones, about 89% seen once. Sequencing was performed on CD4+ or CD8+ T cells sorted from blood, taken in a trial of the OX40 agonist ivuxolimab. The receptors derive from an adult with an advanced solid tumor such as melanoma, head and neck, liver or kidney cancer.

V and J are TRBV28 and TRBJ1-4; D may be TRBD1 (5 bases). The CDR3 is 15 amino acids. Deletions cut 3 bases from V and 3 bases from J, with 11 bases between. CDR1 is MDHEN and CDR2 is SYDVKM in the germline V gene. The CDR3 sequence is CASSFSGGSNEKLFF. The DNA for the CDR3 is TGTGCCAGCAGTTTTTCGGGGGGGTCTAATGAAAAACTGTTTTTT.

This chain connects TRBV4-2 to TRBJ2-2, with D maybe TRBD2 (5 bases). CDR1 and CDR2 (germline): LGHNA, YNFKEQ. This CDR3 is built from 16 residues. Trimming cost V 1 base and J 6 bases, with 15 bases left between them. DNA for the CDR3: TGTGCCAGCAGCCAAGTACCTGGACTCCGGCCCGGGGAGCTGTTTTTT. Translation gives CASSQVPGLRPGELFF.

This clone was counted between two and nine times. The chain carries TRBV9 and TRBJ1-1; D perhaps matches TRBD1 (5 bases). The CDR3 loop spans 15 amino acids. V dropped 0 bases and J dropped 5 bases, with 14 bases sitting between them. From germline, CDR1 is SGDLS and CDR2 YYNGEE. DNA of the CDR3: TGTGCCAGCAGCGTAGCCAGTAGAGGGGAAACTGAAGCTTTCTTT. Amino acids: CASSVASRGETEAFF.

The table lists this clone with a count of one. The V and J genes are TRBV7-6 and TRBJ2-1, with 11 bases that match TRBD2. V gave up 4 bases and J gave up 9 bases; unmatched junction bases: 8. The CDR3 runs 15 residues. The germline V gene encodes CDR1 SGHVS and CDR2 FNYEAQ. The CDR3 DNA follows: TGTGCCAGCAGCTCGTTAGCGGGAGGGCCAACTGAGCAGTTCTTC. Its protein product is CASSSLAGGPTEQFF.

The chain couples TRBV28 to TRBJ2-7; the D is unclear. CDR1 and CDR2 (germline): MDHEN, SYDVKM. V shed 8 bases and J shed 2 bases, with 13 bases lying between them. This CDR3 region has 13 residues. The CDR3 bases are TGTGCCAGCTCCAAACACCCACCCTACGAGCAGTACTTC. This sequence encodes CASSKHPPYEQYF.

The chain links TRBV27 to TRBJ1-6; D is ambiguous. CDR3 length equals 13 residues. The germline V and J ends were trimmed by 7 bases and 7 bases, with 11 bases remaining between them. Germline CDR1 MNHEY, CDR2 SMNVEV (reference sequence). Written as DNA, the CDR3 is TGTGCCAGCAAGGGCACCAGGAATTCACCCCTCCACTTT. Its translation: CASKGTRNSPLHF.

The chain combines TRBV30 with TRBJ1-5; maybe TRBD1 (6 bases). Between the trimmed V and J ends, which lost 4 bases and 6 bases, there was a span of 13 bases. The germline gives CDR1 GTSNPN, CDR2 SVGIG (reference sequence). The CDR3 is 13 residues long. In DNA, the CDR3 is TGTGCCTGGACTACTACAGGGTTTCAGCCCCAGCATTTT. The encoded protein is CAWTTTGFQPQHF.

For the CDR3, the DNA is TGCGCCAGCAGCTTGGTAGGCCAGGGGGCGCCGAGGGAGACCCAGTACTTC. It codes for CASSLVGQGAPRETQYF. The chain employs TRBV5-1 and TRBJ2-5; 8 positions match TRBD1. This CDR3 is 17 amino acids long. J gave up 5 bases and V 0 bases, and 12 bases lay outside the gene matches. The germline gives CDR1 SGHRS, CDR2 YFSETQ.

The rearrangement links TRBV9 to TRBJ1-6; 7 bases are shared with TRBD1. The CDR3 extends over 16 amino acids. V lost 4 bases, J lost 2 bases, and 6 bases stayed unmatched. Germline values: CDR1 SGDLS, CDR2 YYNGEE. The CDR3 is CASSMTGNPYNSPLHF. The DNA of the CDR3 is TGTGCCAGCAGCATGACAGGGAACCCCTATAATTCACCCCTCCACTTT.

V gene TRBV4-1 combines with J gene TRBJ1-3, with D tentatively TRBD1 (5 bases). Germline values: CDR1 MGHRA, CDR2 YSYEKL. The V end lost 0 bases, the J end lost 6 bases, and 9 bases lay between the germline ends. The CDR3 has 14 amino acids. The CDR3 nucleotides are TGCGCCAGCAGCCAAGAGGGGCGAGTAAACACCATATATTTT. Translation: CASSQEGRVNTIYF.

This chain connects TRBV2 to TRBJ1-1; 7 bases map to TRBD1. This CDR3 comprises 13 residues. The V gene's germline CDR1 is SNHLY and CDR2 FYNNEI. The ends lost 7 bases at V and 5 bases at J; junction bases unmatched: 7. The CDR3 sequence is CASTQTGQTEAFF. In nucleotides, the CDR3 is TGTGCCAGCACCCAGACAGGGCAGACTGAAGCTTTCTTT.

The CDR3 protein is CASSLADRLTDTQYF. The CDR3 nucleotides are TGTGCCAGCAGCTTGGCCGACAGACTCACAGATACGCAGTATTTT. The J gene is TRBJ2-3, the V gene TRBV5-4; D is perhaps TRBD1 (5 bases). This CDR3 is 15 amino acids long. The V end lost 0 bases, the J end lost 2 bases, and 10 bases lay between the germline ends. Germline CDR1 and CDR2: SGHNT and YYREEE (reference sequence).

The chain is built from TRBV30 and TRBJ2-4, with D unclear. This CDR3 is 14 amino acids long. V lost 4 bases and J lost 0, with 10 bases in between. CDR1 and CDR2 from the germline V gene are GTSNPN and SVGIG (reference sequence). DNA of the CDR3: TGTGCCTGGACAGCCCTCCTAGCCAAAAACATTCAGTACTTC. Translated, it gives CAWTALLAKNIQYF.

The J gene is TRBJ2-2, the V gene TRBV11-2; perhaps TRBD2 as D (6 bases). Germline V lookup: CDR1 SGHAT, CDR2 FQNNGV. The CDR3 is made up of 16 amino acids. V lost 5 bases to trimming and J lost 7 bases, with 20 bases between them. The CDR3 sequence: CASSQAPGLLGGELFF. CDR3 sequence (DNA): TGTGCCAGCAGCCAGGCCCCGGGACTTTTAGGCGGGGAGCTGTTTTTT.

In its sample, this clone was seen a few times. The gene calls are TRBV7-2 and TRBJ1-1; D not certain. The ends were cut back, 4 bases at V and 0 bases at J, with 9 bases in the middle. This CDR3 is 14 amino acids long. From germline, CDR1 is SGHTA and CDR2 FQGNSA. This chain's CDR3 is CASSYPGLNTEAFF. CDR3 in DNA: TGTGCCAGCAGCTACCCCGGGCTGAACACTGAAGCTTTCTTT.

A few counts support this clone. J is TRBJ2-2 and V is TRBV27; possibly TRBD1 or TRBD2 for D (5 bases each). From germline, CDR1 is MNHEY and CDR2 SMNVEV (reference sequence). The length of the CDR3 is 14 residues. V lost 1 base to trimming and J lost 3 bases, with 6 bases between them. The CDR3 region is CASSLWGHTGELFF. In nucleotides, the CDR3 is TGTGCCAGCAGTTTATGGGGACACACCGGGGAGCTGTTTTTT.

The chain employs TRBV19 and TRBJ2-1, with 11 bases identical to TRBD2. This CDR3 has 16 amino acids. V was clipped by 3 bases and J by 3 bases; unmatched bases: 4. Per germline, CDR1 LNHDA and CDR2 SQIVND (reference sequence). This chain's CDR3 is CASSMSLAGGYNEQFF. The CDR3 DNA sequence: TGTGCCAGTAGTATGTCCCTAGCGGGAGGCTACAATGAGCAGTTCTTC.

This chain links TRBV4-2 with TRBJ2-5, with 9 bases lining up with TRBD2. Germline V gene sequence: CDR1 LGHNA, CDR2 YNFKEQ. CDR3 length equals 16 residues. V lost 3 bases and J lost 2; bases outside the gene matches: 7. The CDR3 sequence is CASSHNSGGSQETQYF. The CDR3, as DNA: TGTGCCAGCAGCCACAATAGCGGGGGCAGTCAAGAGACCCAGTACTTC.

This chain connects TRBV19 to TRBJ1-2, with TRBD1 identical over 9 bases. The CDR3 loop spans 14 amino acids. The V gene's germline CDR1 is LNHDA and CDR2 SQIVND (reference sequence). V shed 6 bases and J 6 bases; nucleotides not matched to a gene: 8. CDR3 sequence: CASSQQQGADGYTF. The CDR3 nucleotides read TGTGCCAGTAGCCAACAACAGGGGGCTGATGGCTACACCTTC.

The chain recombines TRBV7-9 with TRBJ2-5, with TRBD2 matching over 7 bases. Per germline, CDR1 SEHNR and CDR2 FQNEAQ (reference sequence). This CDR3 has 16 amino acids. The ends lost 6 bases at V and 2 bases at J; junction bases unmatched: 12. The CDR3 spells CASSIGSGAGQETQYF. The CDR3 nucleotides are TGTGCCAGCAGTATCGGTTCGGGAGCGGGGCAAGAGACCCAGTACTTC.

This clone was counted a few times. The rearrangement joins TRBV6-5 to TRBJ2-4, with D possibly matching TRBD2 (6 bases). CDR3 length: 15 residues. In germline, CDR1 is MNHEY, CDR2 SVGAGI. V lost 5 bases and J lost 0, with 11 bases in between. This CDR3 is CASSPLGGAKNIQYF. CDR3 DNA sequence: TGTGCCAGCAGTCCGTTGGGGGGAGCCAAAAACATTCAGTACTTC.

This clone has just a few counts. V and J are TRBV9 and TRBJ2-2; no clear D gene. The CDR3 totals 9 residues. Germline-derived CDR1 and CDR2 are SGDLS and YYNGEE. Trimming left V 7 bases short and J 10 bases short, with 5 bases between. This chain's CDR3 is CASFSELFF. As DNA, the CDR3 is TGTGCCAGCTTCTCGGAGCTGTTTTTT.

This clone appeared a few times. CDR3 bases: TGTGCCAGTAGTAGGTCAGGGGATGTCACAGATACGCAGTATTTT. It is translated as CASSRSGDVTDTQYF. The V call is TRBV19, the J call TRBJ2-3; maybe TRBD1 (6 bases). This CDR3 is built from 15 residues. V lost 4 bases to trimming and J lost 2 bases, with 13 bases between them. CDR1 and CDR2 from the germline V gene are LNHDA and SQIVND (reference sequence).

This clone was counted once. V is TRBV6-5 and J is TRBJ2-5, with 9 bases that match TRBD2. The CDR3 has 14 residues. The V and J ends lost 1 base and 5 bases, in that order; junction bases with no gene match: 2. Germline values: CDR1 MNHEY, CDR2 SVGAGI. The CDR3 nucleotides are TGTGCCAGCAGTTACTGGGCGGGGGGGGAGACCCAGTACTTC. Protein sequence: CASSYWAGGETQYF.

The chain recombines TRBV19 with TRBJ2-1; 8 nucleotides match TRBD1. V shed 4 bases, J shed 4 bases, and the junction held 21 bases outside the gene matches. The CDR3 is 20 amino acids. From germline, CDR1 is LNHDA and CDR2 SQIVND (reference sequence). This CDR3 is CASSTLRTGLMSNRYNEQFF. The CDR3 bases are TGTGCCAGTAGTACTCTAAGGACAGGGTTAATGTCAAATCGGTACAATGAGCAGTTCTTC.

The chain couples TRBV6-6 to TRBJ2-5, with D possibly matching TRBD1 (5 bases). CDR3 length equals 14 residues. Per germline, CDR1 MNHNY and CDR2 SVGAGI (reference sequence). V dropped 6 bases and J dropped 3 bases, with 14 bases sitting between them. The CDR3 loop is CASSDPQGKETQYF. CDR3 nucleotide sequence: TGTGCCAGCAGCGACCCCCAGGGTAAAGAGACCCAGTACTTC.

DNA of the CDR3: TGTGCCAGCAGCCCCATATGGCAGCTGGCGGGAAACACCATATATTTT. Its protein is CASSPIWQLAGNTIYF. The rearrangement uses TRBV5-5 and TRBJ1-3; D unresolved. The V end was cut by 4 bases, the J end by 4 bases, with 18 bases between. Germline CDR1 and CDR2: SGHKS and YYEKEE (reference sequence). The CDR3 extends over 16 amino acids.